The 27 T cell receptor beta chains below all came from one sample that was sequenced in a study of T cell repertoires in ileal Crohn's disease. The protocol was immunoSEQ multiplex PCR, while the TCRdb copy is restricted to in-frame clones and leaves out a portion. The sample carries more than 15,000 clones, about 60% recorded once. The sample consisted of ileal tissue. The receptors originated from an adult with Crohn's disease.

The chain recombines TRBV6-4 with TRBJ2-6; D is unresolved. V was clipped by 6 bases and J by 0 bases, with 6 bases between them. The CDR3 extends over 14 amino acids. Per the germline V gene, CDR1 is MRHNA and CDR2 is SNTAGT. The chain's CDR3 is CASSADSGANVLTF. CDR3 nucleotide sequence: TGTGCCAGCAGCGCGGACTCTGGGGCCAACGTCCTGACTTTC.

The CDR3 DNA sequence: TGTGCCAGCAGCCCCCAGGGGGGAACCTACAATGAGCAGTTCTTC. It codes for CASSPQGGTYNEQFF. The rearrangement joins TRBV11-2 to TRBJ2-1; D is perhaps TRBD1 (7 bases). V dropped 5 bases and J dropped 2 bases, with 13 bases sitting between them. CDR3 length equals 15 residues. CDR1 is SGHAT, CDR2 FQNNGV, per germline.

The count of this clone is one. The rearrangement joins TRBV5-5 to TRBJ2-7; maybe TRBD1 (6 bases). CDR3 size: 15 residues. Germline values: CDR1 SGHKS, CDR2 YYEKEE (reference sequence). Trimming took off 0 bases at V and 2 bases at J, with 12 bases between the two ends. CDR3 loop: CASSLVLGGTYEQYF. The CDR3 DNA follows: TGTGCCAGCAGCTTGGTACTTGGGGGCACCTACGAGCAGTACTTC.

This clone was seen a single time. J is TRBJ2-3 and V is TRBV6-4; D ambiguous. V lost 4 bases and J 2 bases, leaving 7 bases between the germline ends. The CDR3 totals 13 residues. CDR1 and CDR2 (germline): MRHNA, SNTAGT. As DNA, the CDR3 is TGTGCCAGCAGTGGAAAGCCCACAGATACGCAGTATTTT. It yields the protein CASSGKPTDTQYF.

V is TRBV5-4 and J is TRBJ2-3; 9 bases are shared with TRBD1. The J segment lost 2 bases and the V segment lost 3 bases, leaving 4 bases of the junction unmatched. CDR1 and CDR2 (germline): SGHNT, YYREEE (reference sequence). The CDR3 loop spans 15 amino acids. This chain's CDR3 is CASSWGQGITDTQYF. The CDR3 coding sequence is TGTGCCAGCAGCTGGGGACAGGGAATCACAGATACGCAGTATTTT.

By share of the sample, this clone is medium-sized. The V call is TRBV10-3, the J call TRBJ2-3; 7 bases are a match to TRBD1. The CDR3 has 14 residues. Looked up from germline, CDR1 is ENHRY and CDR2 is SYGVKD. The J segment lost 0 bases and the V segment lost 6 bases, leaving 3 bases of the junction unmatched. CDR3 nucleotides: TGTGCCATCAGACCGGGACAGAGCACAGATACGCAGTATTTT. It encodes CAIRPGQSTDTQYF.

The chain recombines TRBV5-1 with TRBJ2-7, with D tentatively TRBD2 (5 bases). Germline CDR1 reads SGHRS; CDR2 reads YFSETQ. The CDR3 sequence is 16 residues long. Trimming cost V 0 bases and J 1 base, with 14 bases left between them. CDR3 loop: CASSLGVGLSSYEQYF. The CDR3 DNA follows: TGCGCCAGCAGCTTGGGGGTCGGACTTTCTTCCTACGAGCAGTACTTC.

V gene TRBV4-2 combines with J gene TRBJ2-4; D perhaps matches TRBD2 (5 bases). Trimming took off 1 base at V and 0 bases at J, with 10 bases between the two ends. From germline, CDR1 is LGHNA and CDR2 YNFKEQ. This CDR3 comprises 16 residues. CDR3 protein: CASSQGRGIAKNIQYF. CDR3 coding DNA: TGTGCCAGCAGCCAAGGGAGAGGGATAGCCAAAAACATTCAGTACTTC.

J is TRBJ2-1 and V is TRBV13; TRBD2 agrees at 15 bases. The CDR3 extends over 20 amino acids. Trimming took 5 bases from V and 8 from J; bases not matched to a gene: 19. CDR1 and CDR2 from the germline V gene are PRHDT and FYEKMQ (reference sequence). This chain's CDR3 is CASSPDLLGLAGGPRDEQFF. The CDR3 nucleotides are TGTGCCAGCAGCCCCGATCTCCTCGGACTAGCGGGAGGGCCTAGGGATGAGCAGTTCTTC.

The CDR3, as DNA: TGTGCCAGCTCACCATCTGTCCGTCAAGAGACCCAGTACTTC. Translated, it gives CASSPSVRQETQYF. The rearrangement links TRBV18 to TRBJ2-5, with no clear D. There are 14 residues in the CDR3. Trimming pared 2 bases from V and 2 bases from J, leaving 9 bases between. Looked up from germline, CDR1 is KGHSH and CDR2 is LQKENI. Using reference TRBV18 and TRBJ2-5 for the parts outside the CDR3, the full variable domain is NAGVMQNPRHLVRRRGQEARLRCSPMKGHSHVYWYRQLPEEGLKFMVYLQKENIIDESGMPKERFSAEFPKEGPSILRIQQVVRGDSAAYFCASSPSVRQETQYFGPGTRLLVL.

V and J are TRBV11-2 and TRBJ1-1, with D possibly TRBD1 on 5 matching bases. CDR1 and CDR2 (germline): SGHAT, FQNNGV. The CDR3 has 12 residues. Trimming left V 7 bases short and J 3 bases short, with 9 bases between. CDR3 sequence reads: CASKAGYTEAFF. The CDR3 DNA sequence: TGTGCCAGCAAAGCAGGGTACACTGAAGCTTTCTTT. The variable domain in full, completed from reference TRBV11-2 and TRBJ1-1, reads EAGVAQSPRYKIIEKRQSVAFWCNPISGHATLYWYQQILGQGPKLLIQFQNNGVVDDSQLPKDRFSAERLKGVDSTLKIQPAKLEDSAVYLCASKAGYTEAFFGQGTRLTVV.

The chain joins TRBV2 to TRBJ1-4; no definite D call. Germline V gene data show CDR1 as SNHLY and CDR2 as FYNNEI. Trimming left V 0 bases short and J 2 bases short, with 7 bases between. The CDR3 totals 15 residues. In DNA, the CDR3 is TGTGCCAGCAGTGAAGCCTCGGGGACTAATGAAAAACTGTTTTTT. It translates to CASSEASGTNEKLFF.

The chain couples TRBV21-1 to TRBJ1-2. TRBV21-1 is assigned pseudogene status. The length of the CDR3 is 13 residues. CDR3 in amino acids: CASSKVRSDGYTF. In DNA, the CDR3 is TGTGCCAGCAGCAAAGTTCGGTCCGATGGCTACACCTTC.

This clone was picked up one time. V and J are TRBV11-2 and TRBJ2-6, with D tentatively TRBD1 (6 bases). Trimming stripped 3 bases from V and 2 bases from J, with 8 bases between. The CDR3 covers 15 residues. CDR1 is SGHAT, CDR2 FQNNGV, per germline. The CDR3 loop reads CASSFDRPGANVLTF. CDR3 DNA sequence: TGTGCCAGCAGCTTCGACAGGCCTGGGGCCAACGTCCTGACTTTC. The entire variable domain, with the rest obtained from reference TRBV11-2 and TRBJ2-6, is as follows: EAGVAQSPRYKIIEKRQSVAFWCNPISGHATLYWYQQILGQGPKLLIQFQNNGVVDDSQLPKDRFSAERLKGVDSTLKIQPAKLEDSAVYLCASSFDRPGANVLTFGAGSRLTVL.

This clone was recorded a few times. V and J are TRBV13 and TRBJ2-5; TRBD2 matches 10 bases. There are 14 residues in the CDR3. From germline, CDR1 is PRHDT and CDR2 FYEKMQ (reference sequence). The trim removed 5 bases at V and 5 bases at J, leaving 5 bases unmatched. The CDR3 nucleotides read TGTGCCAGCAGCCAAAGCGGGAGGGGGGAGACCCAGTACTTC. This encodes CASSQSGRGETQYF.

The chain combines TRBV19 with TRBJ1-2, with D maybe TRBD1 (6 bases). The CDR3 is made up of 14 amino acids. V was shortened by 4 bases and J by 7 bases, with 16 bases between the two germline ends. Germline V lookup: CDR1 LNHDA, CDR2 SQIVND (reference sequence). The chain's CDR3 is CASSTRAGVVGYTF. Written as DNA, the CDR3 is TGTGCCAGTAGTACCCGGGCAGGGGTAGTTGGCTACACCTTC.

The chain is built from TRBV4-3 and TRBJ2-7; 9 positions agree with TRBD2. The CDR3 is 15 amino acids. Germline V gene sequence: CDR1 LGHNA, CDR2 YSLEER. J was trimmed by 5 bases and V by 1 base; bases with no gene match: 6. The CDR3, as DNA: TGCGCCAGCAGCCAAGTTGCGGGAGGGCCGGACGAGCAGTACTTC. Translated, it gives CASSQVAGGPDEQYF.

J is TRBJ2-7 and V is TRBV5-6; possibly TRBD2 for D (7 bases). The CDR3 totals 14 residues. V was pared by 4 bases and J by 1 base, with 12 bases between. Germline V gene sequence: CDR1 SGHDT, CDR2 YYEEEE. CDR3 nucleotide sequence: TGTGCCAGCAGCCTAGGGGGAGGGTCCTACGAGCAGTACTTC. This sequence encodes CASSLGGGSYEQYF.

This clone was observed a single time. The chain joins TRBV2 to TRBJ2-7; 7 bases line up with TRBD1. CDR1 SNHLY and CDR2 FYNNEI come from the germline V gene. With 7 bases clipped from V and 7 bases from J, the junction kept 10 bases outside the gene matches. CDR3 length: 13 residues. The CDR3: CASTPRQGLEQYF. In nucleotides, the CDR3 is TGTGCCAGCACTCCCCGACAGGGCCTTGAGCAGTACTTC.

This clone was counted between two and nine times. J is TRBJ1-2 and V is TRBV5-1, with 9 bases that match TRBD1. Trimming cost V 4 bases and J 8 bases; bases outside gene matches: 9. The CDR3 covers 14 residues. Germline lookup yields CDR1 SGHRS and CDR2 YFSETQ. CDR3 region: CASSAGQGLDGYTF. Written as DNA, the CDR3 is TGCGCCAGCAGCGCGGGACAGGGTCTAGACGGCTACACCTTC.

This clone appeared a few times. CDR3 loop: CASRRQGLGWETQYF. The CDR3 bases are TGTGCCAGCAGGCGACAGGGGTTAGGGTGGGAGACCCAGTACTTC. The chain recombines TRBV6-5 with TRBJ2-5; 8 bases map to TRBD1. The CDR3 has 15 residues. In germline, CDR1 is MNHEY, CDR2 SVGAGI. Trimming removed 6 bases from V and 5 bases from J; junction bases left unmatched: 11.

V gene TRBV7-6 combines with J gene TRBJ2-7; 11 bases align to TRBD1. This CDR3 spans 16 amino acids. In germline, CDR1 is SGHVS, CDR2 FNYEAQ. The V and J ends lost 4 bases and 6 bases, in that order; junction bases with no gene match: 11. In nucleotides, the CDR3 is TGTGCCAGCAGCTCCCGGGACAGGGGGAATCAAGGCGAGCAGTACTTC. Translated: CASSSRDRGNQGEQYF.

This clone came up a few times. The chain uses TRBV4-3 and TRBJ2-1; perhaps TRBD2 as D (5 bases). The CDR3 sequence is 15 residues long. V was pared by 4 bases and J by 0 bases, with 10 bases between. Germline V CDR1 and CDR2: LGHNA, YSLEER. This CDR3 reads CASSLTRDSYNEQFF. In DNA form, the CDR3 reads TGCGCCAGCAGCCTTACTAGAGACTCCTACAATGAGCAGTTCTTC.

The rearrangement uses TRBV5-4 and TRBJ2-7, with TRBD2 matching over 8 bases. Germline V lookup: CDR1 SGHNT, CDR2 YYREEE (reference sequence). The CDR3 sequence is 13 residues long. Germline trimming cut 4 bases from V and 5 bases from J; bases unmatched to any gene: 5. The CDR3 spells CASSQREWNEQYF. The CDR3 DNA reads TGTGCCAGCAGCCAGCGGGAGTGGAACGAGCAGTACTTC.

This clone was counted a single time. V gene TRBV5-4 combines with J gene TRBJ2-1; 10 bases match TRBD2. The CDR3 consists of 14 residues. The V and J ends lost 0 bases and 12 bases, in that order; junction bases with no gene match: 6. In germline, CDR1 is SGHNT, CDR2 YYREEE (reference sequence). The chain's CDR3 is CASSLALAGGRQFF. The CDR3 DNA reads as TGTGCCAGCAGCTTGGCTTTAGCGGGAGGTCGGCAGTTCTTC.

This clone showed up just a few times. The V call is TRBV5-6, the J call TRBJ2-7; 7 nucleotides line up with TRBD2. This CDR3 has 14 residues. V trimming: 4 bases; J trimming: 1 base; junction bases outside the gene matches: 5. Germline-derived CDR1 and CDR2 are SGHDT and YYEEEE. The CDR3 region has the DNA TGTGCCAGCAGCACCGGCGGGGGATCCTACGAGCAGTACTTC. Encoded protein: CASSTGGGSYEQYF. Together with reference TRBV5-6 and TRBJ2-7, the CDR3 gives the full variable domain: DAGVTQSPTHLIKTRGQQVTLRCSPKSGHDTVSWYQQALGQGPQFIFQYYEEEERQRGNFPDRFSGHQFPNYSSELNVNALLLGDSALYLCASSTGGGSYEQYFGPGTRLTVT.

This chain joins TRBV4-2 and TRBJ1-1; no clear D. The CDR3 has 15 residues. V was shortened by 1 base and J by 1 base, with 10 bases between the two germline ends. CDR1 and CDR2 from the germline V gene are LGHNA and YNFKEQ. The CDR3 DNA reads TGTGCCAGCAGCCAAGTGCTCGCAGAGAACACTGAAGCTTTCTTT. Translating gives CASSQVLAENTEAFF.